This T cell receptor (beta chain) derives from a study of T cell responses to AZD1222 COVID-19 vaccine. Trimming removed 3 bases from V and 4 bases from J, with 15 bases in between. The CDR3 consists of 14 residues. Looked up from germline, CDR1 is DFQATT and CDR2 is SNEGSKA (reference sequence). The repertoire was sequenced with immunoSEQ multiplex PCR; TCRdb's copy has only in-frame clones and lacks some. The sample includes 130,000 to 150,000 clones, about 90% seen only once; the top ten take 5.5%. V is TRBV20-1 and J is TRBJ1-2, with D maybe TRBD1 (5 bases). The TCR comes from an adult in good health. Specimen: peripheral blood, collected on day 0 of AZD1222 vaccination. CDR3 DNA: TGCAGTGCTAGTGTTCGGTTGGGGGTCTATGGCTACACCTTC. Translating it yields CSASVRLGVYGYTF.